This TCR beta chain comes out of a study of shared clonotypes between healthy human individuals. About the study: Two female and a few male donors aged 18 to 49 were enrolled.

Worth noting for this clone: Its antigen is not identified.

Roughly 30,000 T cell genomes (approximately 0.2 ug DNA) went into each sorted-subset replicate. The data were produced by immunoSEQ multiplex PCR, yet TCRdb's version contains in-frame clones alone and is incomplete. The table records some 1,900,000 clones, around 96% of them present only once. This CDR3 is 15 amino acids long. Germline CDR1 is MNHNY and CDR2 is SVGAGI (reference sequence). V dropped 8 bases and J dropped 4; count of bases not matched to a gene: 12. Study-wide findings and caveats: Donor clonotype sharing was expected to depend on sequencing depth.

Positive CCR7 selection of CD45RO-negative cells yielded the naive CD8 cells, and terminally differentiated effector memory CD45RA+ cells were excluded. Study donors comprised healthy, HIV-negative adults devoid of recent acute infection or vaccination. The clonotype was recovered from a man between 18 and 29 years old in good health. The chain links TRBV6-6 to TRBJ2-5; TRBD2 agrees at 8 bases. Sample: naive CD8+ T cells sorted from blood. CDR3 coding DNA: TGTGCCAGCGGTAGTAGCGGGACCCGGGGAGAGACCCAGTACTTC. Protein sequence: CASGSSGTRGETQYF.